These 27 T cell receptor beta chains originate from one sample sequenced in a study of chemoradiotherapy in HPV16-positive cancers. Clones were sequenced by immunoSEQ multiplex PCR, and TCRdb holds only the in-frame ones, with some missing. The top ten hold roughly 4.2% of the sample, which has around 62,000 clones, more than 70% seen once. The sample in question was blood, obtained from a patient who underwent chemoradiotherapy. Receptors originate from a human donor with HPV-associated anogenital cancer.

The V gene is TRBV7-9, the J gene TRBJ1-3; a possible D gene is TRBD1 (5 bases). The V end was cut by 1 base, the J end by 0 bases, with 10 bases between. Germline CDR1 SEHNR, CDR2 FQNEAQ (reference sequence). The CDR3 consists of 16 residues. The CDR3 spells CASSLGGRDSGNTIYF. The CDR3 DNA reads as TGTGCCAGCAGCTTAGGGGGACGGGACTCTGGAAACACCATATATTTT.

The chain combines TRBV30 with TRBJ2-7, with TRBD1 as a possible D gene (6 bases). Germline CDR1 is GTSNPN and CDR2 is SVGIG (reference sequence). This CDR3 is 13 amino acids long. With 3 bases removed from V and 6 bases from J, the gap between germline ends came to 15 bases. This CDR3 reads CAWRRAGVPEQYF. Here the CDR3 DNA reads TGTGCCTGGAGGAGGGCAGGGGTTCCCGAGCAGTACTTC.

V is TRBV6-1 and J is TRBJ1-1, with D perhaps matching TRBD1 (5 bases). V was pared by 2 bases and J by 1 base, with 11 bases between. The CDR3 has 15 residues. Germline loops: CDR1 MNHNS, CDR2 SASEGT. CDR3 in amino acids: CASSEQGFGNTEAFF. As DNA, the CDR3 is TGTGCCAGCAGTGAACAGGGTTTCGGGAACACTGAAGCTTTCTTT.

The chain combines TRBV5-1 with TRBJ1-2; tentatively, D is TRBD1 (5 bases). From germline, CDR1 is SGHRS and CDR2 YFSETQ. Trimming cost V 0 bases and J 0 bases, with 12 bases left between them. This CDR3 has 16 amino acids. The CDR3 DNA follows: TGCGCCAGCAGCTTGGTATGGCACAGGACTAACTATGGCTACACCTTC. Amino acids: CASSLVWHRTNYGYTF.

V is TRBV4-1 and J is TRBJ2-1, with 10 nucleotides matching TRBD2. This CDR3 is built from 17 residues. Germline lookup yields CDR1 MGHRA and CDR2 YSYEKL. V lost 4 bases and J lost 5; bases outside the gene matches: 11. The CDR3 nucleotides read TGCGCCAGCAGCCGCGGGTTCCTAGCGGGAGCGGACAATGAGCAGTTCTTC. This codes for CASSRGFLAGADNEQFF.

The chain has TRBV30 and TRBJ2-5, with 8 bases that match TRBD2. CDR3 size: 13 residues. Germline V gene sequence: CDR1 GTSNPN, CDR2 SVGIG (reference sequence). The DNA of the CDR3 is TGTACCTTGGAAGCGGGGGATAGGGAGACCCAGTACTTC. Translation gives CTLEAGDRETQYF.

This rearrangement joins TRBV5-1 to TRBJ1-2, with 8 bases aligning to TRBD1. Germline V gene lookup returns CDR1 SGHRS and CDR2 YFSETQ. The CDR3 spans 15 residues. After removal of 2 bases from V and 2 bases from J, the junction contained 5 bases not matched to a gene. CDR3 sequence: CASSLTGQDNYGYTF. CDR3 bases: TGCGCCAGCAGCTTAACGGGACAGGACAACTATGGCTACACCTTC.

The chain recombines TRBV4-1 with TRBJ1-1; D uncertain. V was trimmed by 3 bases and J by 0 bases, leaving 11 bases between them. Germline V CDR1 and CDR2: MGHRA, YSYEKL. The CDR3 runs 15 residues. CDR3 region: CASSQTLGVNTEAFF. The CDR3 nucleotides are TGCGCCAGCAGCCAGACCCTGGGCGTGAACACTGAAGCTTTCTTT.

This clone appeared a single time. The rearrangement uses TRBV6-1 and TRBJ1-4, with TRBD1 identical over 9 bases. CDR3 length equals 14 residues. Unmatched junction bases numbered 2, after V lost 7 bases and J lost 2 bases. Germline V gene sequence: CDR1 MNHNS, CDR2 SASEGT. The CDR3 region has the DNA TGTGCCAGCAAGGACAGGGGTACTAATGAAAAACTGTTTTTT. It encodes CASKDRGTNEKLFF.

V gene TRBV9 combines with J gene TRBJ1-5, with D hard to call. V lost 3 bases to trimming and J lost 0 bases, with 7 bases between them. In germline, CDR1 is SGDLS, CDR2 YYNGEE. This CDR3 contains 14 residues. CDR3 amino acids: CASSGGDSNQPQHF. DNA of the CDR3: TGTGCCAGCAGCGGAGGTGATAGCAATCAGCCCCAGCATTTT.

CDR3: CASSSGGAGDTQYF. The CDR3 DNA sequence: TGTGCCAGCAGTAGCGGGGGAGCGGGGGATACGCAGTATTTT. V and J are TRBV6-4 and TRBJ2-3; 8 positions agree with TRBD2. Unmatched junction bases numbered 7, after V lost 5 bases and J lost 6 bases. The CDR3 is made up of 14 amino acids. Germline V gene lookup returns CDR1 MRHNA and CDR2 SNTAGT.

The CDR3 region has the DNA TGTGCCAGTAGTATTCTAGCTTCGGGGGGCGAGCAGTACTTC. It yields the protein CASSILASGGEQYF. The chain couples TRBV19 to TRBJ2-7, with 7 bases lining up with TRBD2. Trimming at V came to 3 bases and at J to 6 bases, leaving 8 bases not matched to a gene. This CDR3 spans 14 amino acids. Germline CDR1 and CDR2: LNHDA and SQIVND (reference sequence).

The chain employs TRBV7-9 and TRBJ1-4; D possibly corresponds to TRBD1 (5 bases). Germline V gene sequence: CDR1 SEHNR, CDR2 FQNEAQ (reference sequence). This CDR3 is built from 14 residues. V was pared by 1 base and J by 8 bases, with 11 bases between. The CDR3 loop reads CASSLVGTQEKLFF. For the CDR3, the DNA is TGTGCCAGCAGCTTAGTGGGGACGCAGGAAAAACTGTTTTTT. The whole variable domain, remainder taken from reference TRBV7-9 and TRBJ1-4, is DTGVSQNPRHKITKRGQNVTFRCDPISEHNRLYWYRQTLGQGPEFLTYFQNEAQLEKSRLLSDRFSAERPKGSFSTLEIQRTEQGDSAMYLCASSLVGTQEKLFFGSGTQLSVL.

This chain joins TRBV5-6 and TRBJ1-1; D is uncertain. Trimming removed 2 bases from V and 6 bases from J, with 14 bases in between. This CDR3 is built from 14 residues. The germline gives CDR1 SGHDT, CDR2 YYEEEE. The CDR3 DNA is TGTGCCAGCAGCTTTCCCGGGCTCGACGCTGAAGCTTTCTTT. It codes for CASSFPGLDAEAFF.

This clone has a handful of counts. This rearrangement joins TRBV6-5 to TRBJ1-2; possibly TRBD1 for D (5 bases). CDR1 is MNHEY and CDR2 is SVGAGI in the germline V gene. The CDR3 spans 15 residues. The germline V and J ends were trimmed by 8 bases and 3 bases, with 19 bases remaining between them. The chain's CDR3 is CASCTQGGSYYGYTF. The CDR3, as DNA: TGTGCCAGCTGTACGCAGGGAGGGTCCTACTATGGCTACACCTTC.

The rearrangement uses TRBV6-1 and TRBJ1-2; D possibly corresponds to TRBD1 (6 bases). The CDR3 consists of 14 residues. Trimming removed 0 bases from V and 2 bases from J, with 7 bases in between. Germline V gene lookup returns CDR1 MNHNS and CDR2 SASEGT. The CDR3 DNA reads as TGTGCCAGCAGTGAAGCTGGGGGCAACTATGGCTACACCTTC. Protein: CASSEAGGNYGYTF.

V gene TRBV2 combines with J gene TRBJ2-7; D is ambiguous. Deletions cut 2 bases from V and 1 base from J, with 3 bases between. The CDR3 is made up of 12 amino acids. Germline assignment: CDR1 SNHLY and CDR2 FYNNEI. For the CDR3, the DNA is TGTGCCAGCAGTGAATCGTCCTACGAGCAGTACTTC. Amino acids: CASSESSYEQYF.

In its sample, this clone was seen a few times. The rearrangement uses TRBV10-1 and TRBJ2-3; the match to TRBD1 covers 10 bases. This CDR3 is 16 amino acids long. CDR1 and CDR2 from the germline V gene are WNHNN and SYGVQD (reference sequence). The V segment lost 2 bases and the J segment 3 bases; nucleotides outside the gene matches: 5. CDR3 residues: CASSERQGATTDTQYF. The CDR3 DNA sequence: TGCGCCAGCAGTGAGAGACAGGGGGCGACTACAGATACGCAGTATTTT.

This clone occurred once. The J gene is TRBJ2-7, the V gene TRBV5-5; weak D call: TRBD2 (6 bases). V shed 2 bases and J shed 12 bases, with 21 bases lying between them. This CDR3 has 14 residues. Germline V gene sequence: CDR1 SGHKS, CDR2 YYEKEE (reference sequence). CDR3 sequence (DNA): TGTGCCAGCAGCTTCGACGGGGGAGACTCCCTGGGGTACTTC. It yields the protein CASSFDGGDSLGYF.

This clone was picked up a small number of times. This sample also contains other DNA sequences that code for the same CDR3. J is TRBJ2-7 and V is TRBV5-8; TRBD2 agrees at 14 bases. Looked up from germline, CDR1 is SGHTS and CDR2 is YDEGEE. The V and J ends lost 4 bases and 4 bases, in that order; junction bases with no gene match: 7. The length of the CDR3 is 16 residues. The CDR3: CASSIPGLAGEYEQYF. CDR3 sequence (DNA): TGTGCCAGCAGCATACCGGGACTAGCGGGAGAATACGAGCAGTACTTC.

This chain joins TRBV10-3 and TRBJ1-1, with D possibly matching TRBD1 (5 bases). CDR3 length: 14 residues. Germline-derived CDR1 and CDR2 are ENHRY and SYGVKD. Trimming removed 3 bases at V and 2 bases at J, with 10 bases between. The CDR3 spells CAISDQGGNTEAFF. In DNA form, the CDR3 reads TGTGCCATCAGTGACCAGGGCGGCAACACTGAAGCTTTCTTT.

The chain links TRBV7-2 to TRBJ2-7; a weak D match, TRBD2 (6 bases). CDR3 length equals 15 residues. V was trimmed by 3 bases and J by 6 bases, leaving 18 bases between them. CDR1 SGHTA and CDR2 FQGNSA come from the germline V gene. CDR3 bases: TGTGCCAGCAGCTTTACCGGGACTCTCCCTCGCGAGCAGTACTTC. Translated: CASSFTGTLPREQYF.

This chain connects TRBV5-6 to TRBJ1-2; D might be TRBD1 (5 bases). Between the trimmed V and J ends, which lost 0 bases and 7 bases, there was a span of 16 bases. The CDR3 has 15 residues. The germline CDR1 and CDR2 sequences are SGHDT and YYEEEE. CDR3 bases: TGTGCCAGCAGCTTGGGAGTACGGGGGGAGACTGGCTACACCTTC. Its translation is CASSLGVRGETGYTF.

The chain uses TRBV7-2 and TRBJ1-1; 7 nucleotides agree with TRBD1. The CDR3 loop spans 14 amino acids. Germline V lookup: CDR1 SGHTA, CDR2 FQGNSA. V was clipped by 5 bases and J by 0 bases; unmatched bases: 3. Written as DNA, the CDR3 is TGTGCCAGCAGCCAGGACAGGCTGAACACTGAAGCTTTCTTT. Amino acid sequence: CASSQDRLNTEAFF.

The rearrangement links TRBV4-1 to TRBJ2-3; weak D call: TRBD1 (6 bases). The CDR3 has 16 amino acids. The V end lost 7 bases, the J end lost 0 bases, and 17 bases lay between the germline ends. Looked up from germline, CDR1 is MGHRA and CDR2 is YSYEKL. The CDR3 nucleotides are TGCGCCAGCACCCTAACTAGGACAGCTAGCACAGATACGCAGTATTTT. This gives the protein CASTLTRTASTDTQYF.

This sequence joins TRBV2 and TRBJ1-2; tentative D call: TRBD1 (5 bases). V shed 8 bases and J shed 8 bases, with 12 bases lying between them. CDR3 size: 11 residues. CDR1 SNHLY and CDR2 FYNNEI come from the germline V gene. The CDR3 reads CASRDGKGYTF. In DNA, the CDR3 is TGTGCCAGCCGGGACGGCAAGGGCTACACCTTC.

The genes are TRBV11-3 and TRBJ2-1; D assignment may be TRBD1 or TRBD2 (6 bases each). There are 15 residues in the CDR3. V lost 3 bases to trimming and J lost 8 bases, with 17 bases between them. CDR1 and CDR2 (germline): SGHNT, YENEEA. The CDR3 DNA follows: TGTGCCAGCAGCTTCTACTTTGGAGGGGGTTATGAGCAGTTCTTC. Translating gives CASSFYFGGGYEQFF.